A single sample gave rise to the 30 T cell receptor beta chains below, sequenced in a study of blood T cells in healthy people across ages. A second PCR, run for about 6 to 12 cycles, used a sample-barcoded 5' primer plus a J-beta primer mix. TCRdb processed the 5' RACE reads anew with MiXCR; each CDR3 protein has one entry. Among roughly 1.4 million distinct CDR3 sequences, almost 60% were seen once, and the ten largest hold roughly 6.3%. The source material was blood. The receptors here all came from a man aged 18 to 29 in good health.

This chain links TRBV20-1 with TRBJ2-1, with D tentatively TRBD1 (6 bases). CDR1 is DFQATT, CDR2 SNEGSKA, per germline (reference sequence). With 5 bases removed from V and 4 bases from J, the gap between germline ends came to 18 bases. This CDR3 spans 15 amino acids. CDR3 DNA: TGCAGTGCTTCCCAACCTAGCAGGGGTTACAATGAGCAGTTCTTC. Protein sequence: CSASQPSRGYNEQFF.

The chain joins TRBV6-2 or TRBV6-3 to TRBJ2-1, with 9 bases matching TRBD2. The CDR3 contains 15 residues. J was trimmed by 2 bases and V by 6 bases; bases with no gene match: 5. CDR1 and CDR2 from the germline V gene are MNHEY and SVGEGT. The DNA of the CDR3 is TGTGCCAGCAGCCCTTCTAGCGGGGCCTACAATGAGCAGTTCTTC. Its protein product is CASSPSSGAYNEQFF.

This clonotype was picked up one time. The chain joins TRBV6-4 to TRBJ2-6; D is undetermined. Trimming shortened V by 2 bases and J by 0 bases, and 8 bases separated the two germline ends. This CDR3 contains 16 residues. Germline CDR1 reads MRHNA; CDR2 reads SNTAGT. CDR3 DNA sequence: TGTGCCAGCAGTGACGGGTTGAGCTCTGGGGCCAACGTCCTGACTTTC. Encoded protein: CASSDGLSSGANVLTF.

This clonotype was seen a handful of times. CDR3 DNA sequence: TGTGCCAGCAGCCTGTATTACTACGAGCAGTACTTC. It specifies CASSLYYYEQYF. V is TRBV3-1 and J is TRBJ2-7; D gene uncertain. V lost 4 bases to trimming and J lost 3 bases, with 7 bases between them. Germline V CDR1 and CDR2: LGHDT, YNNKEL (reference sequence). The CDR3 covers 12 residues.

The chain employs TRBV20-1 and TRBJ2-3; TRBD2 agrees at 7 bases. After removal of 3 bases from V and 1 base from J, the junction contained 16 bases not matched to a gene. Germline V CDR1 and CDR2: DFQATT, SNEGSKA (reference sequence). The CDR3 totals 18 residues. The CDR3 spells CSARLTGGGVGGTDTQYF. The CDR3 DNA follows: TGCAGTGCTAGGCTGACGGGAGGAGGAGTTGGTGGCACAGATACGCAGTATTTT.

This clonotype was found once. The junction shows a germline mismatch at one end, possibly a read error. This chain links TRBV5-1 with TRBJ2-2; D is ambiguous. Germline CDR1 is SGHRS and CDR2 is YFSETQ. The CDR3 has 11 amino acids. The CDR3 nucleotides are TGCGCCAGCCGCTTCATCGGGGAGCTGTTTTTT. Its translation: CASRFIGELFF.

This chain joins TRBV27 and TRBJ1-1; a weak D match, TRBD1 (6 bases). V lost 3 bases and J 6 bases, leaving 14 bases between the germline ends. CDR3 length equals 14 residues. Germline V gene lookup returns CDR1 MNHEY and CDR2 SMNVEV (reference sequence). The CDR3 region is CASSLRSGVAEAFF. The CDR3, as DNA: TGTGCCAGCAGTTTGCGTTCAGGGGTCGCTGAAGCTTTCTTT.

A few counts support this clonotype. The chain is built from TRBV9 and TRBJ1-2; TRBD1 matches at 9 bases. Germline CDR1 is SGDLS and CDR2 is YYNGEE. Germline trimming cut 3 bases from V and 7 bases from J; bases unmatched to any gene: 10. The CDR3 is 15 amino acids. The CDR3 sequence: CASSARQGGFGGYTF. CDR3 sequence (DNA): TGTGCCAGCAGCGCCCGACAGGGGGGTTTCGGTGGCTACACCTTC. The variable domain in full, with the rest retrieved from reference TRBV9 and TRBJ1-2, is DSGVTQTPKHLITATGQRVTLRCSPRSGDLSVYWYQQSLDQGLQFLIQYYNGEERAKGNILERFSAQQFPDLHSELNLSSLELGDSALYFCASSARQGGFGGYTFGSGTRLTVV.

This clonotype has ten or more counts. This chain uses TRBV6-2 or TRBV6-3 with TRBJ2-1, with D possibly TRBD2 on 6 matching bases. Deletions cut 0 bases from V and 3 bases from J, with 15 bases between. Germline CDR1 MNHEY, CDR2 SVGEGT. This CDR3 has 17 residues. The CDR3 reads CASSYSPPGGVYNEQFF. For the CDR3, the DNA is TGTGCCAGCAGTTACTCGCCCCCCGGGGGAGTCTACAATGAGCAGTTCTTC.

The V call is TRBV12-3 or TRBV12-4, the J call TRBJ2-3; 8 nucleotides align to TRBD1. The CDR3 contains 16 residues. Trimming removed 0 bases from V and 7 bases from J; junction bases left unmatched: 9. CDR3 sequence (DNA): TGTGCCAGCAGTTTAGCGCTAACAGACAGGGGAAATACGCAGTATTTT. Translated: CASSLALTDRGNTQYF.

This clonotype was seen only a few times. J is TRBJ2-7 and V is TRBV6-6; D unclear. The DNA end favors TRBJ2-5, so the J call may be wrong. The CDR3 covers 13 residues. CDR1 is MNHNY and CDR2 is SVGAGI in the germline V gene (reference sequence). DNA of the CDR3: TGTGCCAGCACCCAAGTATCCCGGGAGACCCAGTACTTC. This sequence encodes CASTQVSRETQYF.

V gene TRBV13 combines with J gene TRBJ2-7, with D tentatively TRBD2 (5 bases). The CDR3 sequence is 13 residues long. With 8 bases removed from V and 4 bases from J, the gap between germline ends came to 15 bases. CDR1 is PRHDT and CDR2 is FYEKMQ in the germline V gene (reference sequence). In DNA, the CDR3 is TGTGCCAGCGGGCCCGGTCGGGGATACGAGCAGTACTTC. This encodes CASGPGRGYEQYF.

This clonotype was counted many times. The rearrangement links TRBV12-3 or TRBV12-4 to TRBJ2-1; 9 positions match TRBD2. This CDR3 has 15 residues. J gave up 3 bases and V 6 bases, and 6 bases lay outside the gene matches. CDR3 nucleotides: TGTGCCAGCAGCCGGAGCGGGGGGCGCTACAATGAGCAGTTCTTC. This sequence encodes CASSRSGGRYNEQFF.

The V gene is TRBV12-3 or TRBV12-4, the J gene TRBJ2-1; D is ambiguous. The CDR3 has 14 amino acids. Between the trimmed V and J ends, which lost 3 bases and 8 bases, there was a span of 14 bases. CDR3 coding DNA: TGTGCCAGCAGTTTGTCTGAGGTAGGCTATGAGCAGTTCTTC. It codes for CASSLSEVGYEQFF.

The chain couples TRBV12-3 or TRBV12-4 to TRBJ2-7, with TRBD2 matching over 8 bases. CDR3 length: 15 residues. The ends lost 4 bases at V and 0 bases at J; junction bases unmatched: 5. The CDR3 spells CASSSGLVSSYEQYF. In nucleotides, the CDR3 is TGTGCCAGCAGTTCGGGACTAGTGAGCTCCTACGAGCAGTACTTC.

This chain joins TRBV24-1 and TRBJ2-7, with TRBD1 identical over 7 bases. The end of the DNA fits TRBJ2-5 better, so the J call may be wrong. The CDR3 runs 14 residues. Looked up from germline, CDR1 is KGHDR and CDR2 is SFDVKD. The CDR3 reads CATSDPGQRETQYF. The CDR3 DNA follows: TGTGCCACCAGTGACCCGGGACAGAGGGAGACCCAGTACTTC.

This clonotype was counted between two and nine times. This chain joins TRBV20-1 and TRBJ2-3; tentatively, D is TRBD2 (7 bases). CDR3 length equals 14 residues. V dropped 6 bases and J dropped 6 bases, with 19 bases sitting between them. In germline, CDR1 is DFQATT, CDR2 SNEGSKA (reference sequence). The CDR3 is CSALGGGGMDTQYF. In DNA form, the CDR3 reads TGCAGTGCCCTGGGGGGCGGGGGTATGGATACGCAGTATTTT.

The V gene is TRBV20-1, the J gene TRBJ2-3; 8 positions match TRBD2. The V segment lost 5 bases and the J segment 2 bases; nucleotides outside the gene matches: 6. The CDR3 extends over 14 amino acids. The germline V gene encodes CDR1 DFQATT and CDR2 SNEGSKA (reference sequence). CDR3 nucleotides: TGCAGTGCTGAGAGCGGGGGTTACACAGATACGCAGTATTTT. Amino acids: CSAESGGYTDTQYF.

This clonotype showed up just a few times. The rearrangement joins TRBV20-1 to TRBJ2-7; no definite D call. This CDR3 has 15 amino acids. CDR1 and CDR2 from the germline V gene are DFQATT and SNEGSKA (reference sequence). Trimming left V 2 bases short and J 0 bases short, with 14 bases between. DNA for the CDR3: TGCAGTGCTAGAAATTTCCCTCCCGACTCCTACGAGCAGTACTTC. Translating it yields CSARNFPPDSYEQYF.

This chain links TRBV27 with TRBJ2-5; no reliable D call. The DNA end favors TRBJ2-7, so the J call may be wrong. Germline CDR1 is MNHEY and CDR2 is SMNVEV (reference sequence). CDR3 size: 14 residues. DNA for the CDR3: TGTGCCAGCAGTTTGGGCAGCCCGCCCCGCGAGCAGTACTTC. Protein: CASSLGSPPREQYF.

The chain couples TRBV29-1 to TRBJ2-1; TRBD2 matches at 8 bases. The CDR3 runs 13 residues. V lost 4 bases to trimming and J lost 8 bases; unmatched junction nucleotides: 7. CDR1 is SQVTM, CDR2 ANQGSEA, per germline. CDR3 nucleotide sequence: TGCAGCGTTGTTAGCGGGGCCGGGTATGAGCAGTTCTTC. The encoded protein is CSVVSGAGYEQFF.

The CDR3 nucleotides read TGTGCCAGCAGCCTCCAGTACTTC. Protein product: CASSLQYF. The V gene is TRBV7-9, the J gene TRBJ2-5; D is unresolved. The CDR3 extends over 8 amino acids. V lost 5 bases, J lost 10 bases, and 2 bases lay in between. Germline assignment: CDR1 SEHNR and CDR2 FQNEAQ (reference sequence).

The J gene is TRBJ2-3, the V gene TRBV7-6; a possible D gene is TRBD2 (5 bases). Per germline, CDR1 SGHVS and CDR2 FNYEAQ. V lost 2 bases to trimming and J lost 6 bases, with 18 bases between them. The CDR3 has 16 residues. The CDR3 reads CASSLTSLASSDTQYF. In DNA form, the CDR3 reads TGTGCCAGCAGCTTAACTTCTTTAGCTAGCAGCGATACGCAGTATTTT.

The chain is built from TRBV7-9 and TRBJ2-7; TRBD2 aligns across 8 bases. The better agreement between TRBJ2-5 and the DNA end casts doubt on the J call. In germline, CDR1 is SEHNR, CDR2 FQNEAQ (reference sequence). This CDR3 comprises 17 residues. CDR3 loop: CASSFLTSGSIRETQYF. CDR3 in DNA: TGTGCCAGCAGCTTCCTGACGAGCGGGAGTATCCGAGAGACCCAGTACTTC.

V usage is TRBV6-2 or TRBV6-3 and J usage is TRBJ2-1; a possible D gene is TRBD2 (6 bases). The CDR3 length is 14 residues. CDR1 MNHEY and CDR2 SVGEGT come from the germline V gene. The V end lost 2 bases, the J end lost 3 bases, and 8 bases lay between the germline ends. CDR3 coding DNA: TGTGCCAGCAGTTACGGACTACTCTACAATGAGCAGTTCTTC. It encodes CASSYGLLYNEQFF.

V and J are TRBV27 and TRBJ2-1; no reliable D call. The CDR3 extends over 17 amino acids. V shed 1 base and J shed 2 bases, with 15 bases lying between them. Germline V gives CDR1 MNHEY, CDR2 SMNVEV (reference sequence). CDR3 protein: CASSLWPLGRTYNEQFF. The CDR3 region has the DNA TGTGCCAGCAGTTTATGGCCCTTGGGCAGGACCTACAATGAGCAGTTCTTC.

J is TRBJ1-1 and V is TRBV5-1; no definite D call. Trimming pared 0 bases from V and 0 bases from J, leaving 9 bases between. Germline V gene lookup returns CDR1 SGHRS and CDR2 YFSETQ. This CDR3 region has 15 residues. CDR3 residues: CASSLEERLNTEAFF. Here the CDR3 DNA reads TGCGCCAGCAGCTTGGAGGAGAGATTGAACACTGAAGCTTTCTTT. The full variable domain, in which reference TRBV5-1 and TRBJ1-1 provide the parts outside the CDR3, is KAGVTQTPRYLIKTRGQQVTLSCSPISGHRSVSWYQQTPGQGLQFLFEYFSETQRNKGNFPGRFSGRQFSNSRSEMNVSTLELGDSALYLCASSLEERLNTEAFFGQGTRLTVV.

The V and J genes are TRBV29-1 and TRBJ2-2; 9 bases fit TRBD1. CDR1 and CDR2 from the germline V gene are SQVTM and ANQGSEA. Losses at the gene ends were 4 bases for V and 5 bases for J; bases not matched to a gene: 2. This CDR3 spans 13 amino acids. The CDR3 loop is CSVGQGETGELFF. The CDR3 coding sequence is TGCAGCGTTGGACAGGGGGAGACCGGGGAGCTGTTTTTT.

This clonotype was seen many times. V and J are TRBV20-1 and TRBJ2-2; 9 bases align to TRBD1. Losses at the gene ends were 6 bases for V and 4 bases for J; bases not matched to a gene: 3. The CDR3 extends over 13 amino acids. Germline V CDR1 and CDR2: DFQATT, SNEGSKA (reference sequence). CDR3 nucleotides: TGCAGTGCCGCACAGGGGGCCACCGGGGAGCTGTTTTTT. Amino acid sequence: CSAAQGATGELFF.

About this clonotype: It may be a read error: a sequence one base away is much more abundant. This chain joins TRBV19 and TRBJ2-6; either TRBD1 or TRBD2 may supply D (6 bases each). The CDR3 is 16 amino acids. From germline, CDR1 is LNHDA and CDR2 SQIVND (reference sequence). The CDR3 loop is CVSSTEGGSGANVLTF. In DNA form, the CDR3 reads TGTGTCAGTAGTACCGAGGGGGGATCTGGGGCCAACGTCCTGACTTTC.